The 5 T cell receptor beta chains in this list originate from one sample, sequenced in a study of shared clonotypes between healthy human individuals. Assay used: immunoSEQ multiplex PCR; TCRdb lists only in-frame clones, some missing. The sample includes 2,500,000 or so clones, roughly 93% of them seen just once. Sequences were obtained from naive CD4+ T cells from PBMCs. The sample's subset: CD45RA+ positively selected. Source of these receptors: a man younger than 35 in good health. Some clones in this sample may be carry-over from other donors' samples.

The rearrangement uses TRBV7-3 and TRBJ2-2, with TRBD2 matching 7 bases. Losses at the gene ends were 5 bases for V and 2 bases for J; bases not matched to a gene: 11. Germline V lookup: CDR1 SGHTA, CDR2 FQGTGA. The CDR3 contains 17 residues. CDR3 amino acids: CASSRDGLAVNTGELFF. Written as DNA, the CDR3 is TGTGCCAGCAGCCGGGACGGGCTAGCGGTAAACACCGGGGAGCTGTTTTTT.

The J gene is TRBJ2-1, the V gene TRBV9; no clear D gene. CDR3 size: 14 residues. V was clipped by 4 bases and J by 5 bases, with 13 bases between them. Per the germline V gene, CDR1 is SGDLS and CDR2 is YYNGEE. The CDR3 region has the DNA TGTGCCAGCAGCCTTCGACTGGAAAACAATGAGCAGTTCTTC. Translation gives CASSLRLENNEQFF.

This sequence joins TRBV11-2 and TRBJ2-7, with unresolved D. V was shortened by 2 bases and J by 0 bases, with 8 bases between the two germline ends. The germline V gene encodes CDR1 SGHAT and CDR2 FQNNGV. The CDR3 contains 14 residues. Here the CDR3 reads CASSLTTPSYEQYF. CDR3 in DNA: TGTGCCAGCAGCTTAACCACCCCCTCCTACGAGCAGTACTTC.

J is TRBJ2-5 and V is TRBV5-1; either TRBD1 or TRBD2 may supply D (5 bases each). The CDR3 is 14 amino acids. The germline V gene has CDR1 SGHRS and CDR2 YFSETQ. V lost 4 bases and J 3 bases, leaving 13 bases between the germline ends. The CDR3 reads CASSTGRGEETQYF. CDR3 in DNA: TGCGCCAGCAGCACGGGACGCGGAGAAGAGACCCAGTACTTC.

The CDR3 region is CASSQELAEAYEQYF. The CDR3 region has the DNA TGCGCCAGCAGCCAAGAACTAGCGGAAGCCTACGAGCAGTACTTC. V and J are TRBV4-3 and TRBJ2-7; 8 nucleotides line up with TRBD2. CDR1 LGHNA and CDR2 YSLEER come from the germline V gene. CDR3 size: 15 residues. The J segment lost 2 bases and the V segment lost 0 bases, leaving 3 bases of the junction unmatched.